This T cell receptor (beta chain) was documented in a study of blood T cells in healthy people across ages. Russia was home to the donors, healthy Caucasian individuals aged roughly 6 to 100. This CDR3 has 14 amino acids. Germline V gene lookup returns CDR1 SGHDT and CDR2 YYEEEE. With 4 bases clipped from V and 10 bases from J, the junction kept 7 bases outside the gene matches. A sample-barcoded 5' primer and a J-beta primer mix were used in a second PCR of roughly 7 to 12 cycles. Every sample gave at least 2.5 million paired-end reads containing CDR3. TCRdb ran MiXCR on the 5' RACE reads and lists one entry per CDR3 protein. The profile covers about 1.4 million distinct CDR3 sequences, with around 59% appearing a single time and 5.5% to 8% taken by the ten largest. With respect to this clonotype: Antigen specificity is unknown.

General study points: In long-lived donors, naive CD4+ cell counts and diversity exceeded those of aged donors. Per million T cells, the diversity of TCR beta decreased roughly linearly as age advanced.

The gene calls are TRBV5-6 and TRBJ2-1, with 11 bases aligning to TRBD2. The source of this sequence is a man between 18 and 29 years old in good health. The sequenced material came from blood. The DNA of the CDR3 is TGTGCCAGCAGCCTTAGCGGGGGGGCAGAGGAGCAGTTCTTC. Amino acid sequence: CASSLSGGAEEQFF.